A selection of T cell receptor beta chains follows, all from one sample in a study of response to subunit inactivated influenza vaccine. A single record per CDR3 protein comes from TCRdb applying MiXCR to the RT-PCR reads. The sample gives about 520,000 distinct CDR3 sequences, under 8.5% of which show up once; over 10% is in the top ten. Sequences were derived from PBMCs from blood, sampled less than 30 months after vaccination. The receptor source for this set is a man in his fifties or sixties who received an inactivated influenza vaccine. Both conserved end residues are part of each CDR3. A D gene is named only where the DNA matches it firmly. Size values are once, few and many counts, or a class for expanded clones, and some rows have none.

j_call,clone_size,d_call,v_call,cdr3_aa,cdr3_nt
TRBJ2-3,-,TRBD2,TRBV7-2,CASSLATGGRSDTQYF,TGTGCCAGCAGCTTAGCGACGGGCGGGAGATCGGATACGCAGTATTTT
TRBJ2-3,few,TRBD2,TRBV7-2,CASSLVGTSDTDTQYF,TGTGCCAGCAGCTTAGTCGGGACTAGCGACACAGATACGCAGTATTTT
TRBJ2-5,-,TRBD2,TRBV10-3,CAISSGSGRETQYF,TGTGCCATCAGTAGCGGGAGCGGTAGGGAGACCCAGTACTTC
TRBJ2-7,many,-,TRBV2,CASSALGYEQYF,TGTGCCAGCAGCGCCCTCGGCTACGAGCAGTACTTC
TRBJ1-1,-,-,TRBV5-8,CASSFRVMNTEAFF,TGTGCCAGCAGCTTTAGGGTGATGAACACTGAAGCTTTCTTT
TRBJ2-1,-,-,TRBV5-6,CASSLGVGVTYNEQFF,TGTGCCAGCAGCTTGGGAGTGGGAGTCACCTACAATGAGCAGTTCTTC
TRBJ2-1,-,TRBD2,TRBV10-3,CAIRTTSGRYNEQFF,TGTGCCATCAGGACGACTAGCGGGAGGTACAATGAGCAGTTCTTC
TRBJ2-1,-,TRBD1,TRBV5-1,CASSLVDRGSYNEQFF,TGCGCCAGCAGCTTGGTGGACAGGGGCTCCTACAATGAGCAGTTCTTC
TRBJ2-7,many,-,TRBV20-1,CSGGQSRYEQYF,TGCAGTGGAGGACAGAGCCGCTACGAGCAGTACTTC
TRBJ2-7,few,-,TRBV20-1,CSASPATYEQYF,TGCAGTGCTAGTCCAGCCACCTACGAGCAGTACTTC
TRBJ1-5,-,TRBD1,TRBV6-2/TRBV6-3,CASSDGTGDQPQHF,TGTGCCAGCAGTGACGGGACAGGTGACCAGCCCCAGCATTTT
TRBJ2-1,few,TRBD1,TRBV20-1,CSALLGQLVYNEQFF,TGCAGTGCGCTCTTGGGACAGTTGGTTTACAATGAGCAGTTCTTC
TRBJ2-1,few,TRBD2,TRBV3-1,CASSQIAGLGNEQFF,TGTGCCAGCAGCCAAATAGCGGGACTAGGCAATGAGCAGTTCTTC
TRBJ2-3,few,-,TRBV28,CATTSEGHGVTDTQYF,TGTGCCACCACATCGGAGGGACACGGGGTCACAGATACGCAGTATTTT
TRBJ2-7,-,-,TRBV7-9,CALLGGFRYEQYF,TGTGCCCTACTAGGGGGGTTTCGGTACGAGCAGTACTTC
TRBJ2-5,-,TRBD1,TRBV3-1,CASTTGGGGKTQYF,TGTGCCAGCACCACAGGGGGAGGAGGCAAGACCCAGTACTTC
TRBJ2-3,many,-,TRBV25-1,CASSPPEDTQYF,TGTGCCAGCAGCCCCCCGGAAGATACGCAGTATTTT
TRBJ2-1,many,-,TRBV5-1,CASSPGERVQFF,TGCGCCAGCAGCCCTGGCGAGCGGGTGCAGTTCTTC
TRBJ2-7,many,TRBD2,TRBV7-2,CASSSGTSGEQYF,TGTGCCAGCAGTTCCGGGACTAGCGGCGAGCAGTACTTC
TRBJ2-3,few,TRBD2,TRBV29-1,CSVEITSGRDTQYF,TGCAGCGTTGAAATAACTAGCGGGAGGGATACGCAGTATTTT
TRBJ2-2,-,-,TRBV7-2,CASSSMSGELFF,TGTGCCAGCAGCTCCATGAGTGGGGAGCTGTTTTTT
TRBJ1-3,many,-,TRBV7-6,CASSLVGGRSSGNTIYF,TGTGCCAGCAGCTTAGTGGGGGGACGGAGCTCTGGAAACACCATATATTTT
TRBJ2-2,-,TRBD2,TRBV24-1,CATSPPSGKTGELFF,TGTGCCACCAGCCCGCCTAGCGGGAAAACCGGGGAGCTGTTTTTT
TRBJ2-1,-,TRBD2,TRBV20-1,CSARGVAGYYNEQFF,TGCAGTGCTAGAGGGGTAGCGGGGTACTACAATGAGCAGTTCTTC
TRBJ2-7,-,TRBD2,TRBV27,CASSATSGVWEQYF,TGTGCCAGCAGCGCTACTAGCGGGGTTTGGGAGCAGTACTTC
TRBJ2-7,-,-,TRBV4-1,CASSRVDSGSYEQYF,TGCGCCAGCAGCCGAGTGGACAGTGGCTCCTACGAGCAGTACTTC
TRBJ2-3,-,-,TRBV27,CASSLRPRGAGAFDTQYF,TGTGCCAGCAGTCTTCGCCCAAGGGGGGCGGGAGCATTCGATACGCAGTATTTT
TRBJ2-7,few,TRBD1,TRBV7-9,CASSFTGGFGNEQYF,TGTGCCAGCAGCTTTACAGGGGGCTTCGGAAACGAGCAGTACTTC
TRBJ2-1,-,-,TRBV14,CASSQDQGGNTYNEQFF,TGTGCCAGCAGCCAAGATCAAGGCGGAAATACCTACAATGAGCAGTTCTTC
TRBJ2-7,few,-,TRBV30,CAWSRGTAPNANF,TGTGCCTGGAGCCGCGGGACAGCCCCAAACGCAAACTTC
TRBJ2-1,few,-,TRBV6-2/TRBV6-3,CASSYRVLGDEQFF,TGTGCCAGCAGTTACAGGGTCCTAGGGGATGAGCAGTTCTTC
TRBJ2-5,many,TRBD1,TRBV10-3,CAIGTEYQETQYF,TGTGCCATCGGGACAGAGTACCAAGAGACCCAGTACTTC